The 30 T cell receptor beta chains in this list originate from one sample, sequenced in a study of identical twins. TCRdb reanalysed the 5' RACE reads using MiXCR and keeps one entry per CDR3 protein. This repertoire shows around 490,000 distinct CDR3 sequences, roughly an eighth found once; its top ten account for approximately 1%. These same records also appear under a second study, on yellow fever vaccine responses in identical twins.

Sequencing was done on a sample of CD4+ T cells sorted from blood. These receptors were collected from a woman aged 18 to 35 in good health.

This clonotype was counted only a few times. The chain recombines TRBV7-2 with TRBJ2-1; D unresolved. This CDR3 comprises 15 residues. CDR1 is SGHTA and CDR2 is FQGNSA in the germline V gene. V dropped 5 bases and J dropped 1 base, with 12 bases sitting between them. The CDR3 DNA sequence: TGTGCCAGCAGCCATGCCCTGAGGTCCTACAATGAGCAGTTCTTC. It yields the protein CASSHALRSYNEQFF. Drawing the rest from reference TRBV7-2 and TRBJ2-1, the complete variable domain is GAGVSQSPSNKVTEKGKDVELRCDPISGHTALYWYRQSLGQGLEFLIYFQGNSAPDKSGLPSDRFSAERTGGSVSTLTIQRTQQEDSAVYLCASSHALRSYNEQFFGPGTRLTVL.

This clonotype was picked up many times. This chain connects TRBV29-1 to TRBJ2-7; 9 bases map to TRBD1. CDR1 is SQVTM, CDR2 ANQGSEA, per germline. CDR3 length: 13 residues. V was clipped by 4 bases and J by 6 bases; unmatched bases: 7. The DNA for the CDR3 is TGCAGCGTTGGGGGACAGGGAGGGCTCGAGCAGTACTTC. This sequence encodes CSVGGQGGLEQYF.

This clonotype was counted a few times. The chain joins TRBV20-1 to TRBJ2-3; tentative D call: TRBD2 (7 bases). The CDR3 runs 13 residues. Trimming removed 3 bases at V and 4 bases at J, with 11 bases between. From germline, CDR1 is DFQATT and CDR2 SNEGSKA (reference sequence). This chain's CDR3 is CSARRGPADTQYF. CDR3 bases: TGCAGTGCTAGGCGGGGGCCAGCAGATACGCAGTATTTT.

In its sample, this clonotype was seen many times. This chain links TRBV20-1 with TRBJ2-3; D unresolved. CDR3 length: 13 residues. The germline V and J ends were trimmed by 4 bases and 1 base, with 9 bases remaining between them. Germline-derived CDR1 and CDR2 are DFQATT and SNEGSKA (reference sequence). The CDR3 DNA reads TGCAGTGCTAACCCCTTGGGCACAGATACGCAGTATTTT. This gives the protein CSANPLGTDTQYF.

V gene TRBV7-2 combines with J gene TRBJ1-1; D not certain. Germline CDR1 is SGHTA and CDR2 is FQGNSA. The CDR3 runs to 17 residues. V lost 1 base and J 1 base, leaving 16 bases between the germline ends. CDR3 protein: CASSLVRFGVGNTEAFF. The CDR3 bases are TGTGCCAGCAGCTTAGTAAGGTTTGGAGTGGGGAACACTGAAGCTTTCTTT.

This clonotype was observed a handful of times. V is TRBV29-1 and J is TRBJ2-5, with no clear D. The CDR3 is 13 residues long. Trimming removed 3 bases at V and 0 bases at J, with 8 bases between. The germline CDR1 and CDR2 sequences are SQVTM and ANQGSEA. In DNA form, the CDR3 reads TGCAGCGTTGACATGGTGGACCAAGAGACCCAGTACTTC. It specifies CSVDMVDQETQYF.

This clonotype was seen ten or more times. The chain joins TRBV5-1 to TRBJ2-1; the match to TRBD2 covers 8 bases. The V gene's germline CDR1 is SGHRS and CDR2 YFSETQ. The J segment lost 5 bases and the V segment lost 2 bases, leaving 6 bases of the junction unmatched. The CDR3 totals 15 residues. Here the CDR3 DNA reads TGCGCCAGCAGCTTAGTAGCGGGGTTAAACAATGAGCAGTTCTTC. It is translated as CASSLVAGLNNEQFF.

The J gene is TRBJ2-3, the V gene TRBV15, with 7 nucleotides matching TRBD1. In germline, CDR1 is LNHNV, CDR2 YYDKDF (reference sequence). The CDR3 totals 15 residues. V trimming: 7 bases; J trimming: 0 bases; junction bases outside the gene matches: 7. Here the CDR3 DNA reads TGTGCCACCAACCGGGGACAGCGAAGCACAGATACGCAGTATTTT. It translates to CATNRGQRSTDTQYF. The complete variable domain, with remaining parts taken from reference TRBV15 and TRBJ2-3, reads DAMVIQNPRYQVTQFGKPVTLSCSQTLNHNVMYWYQQKSSQAPKLLFHYYDKDFNNEADTPDNFQSRRPNTSFCFLDIRSPGLGDTAMYLCATNRGQRSTDTQYFGPGTRLTVL.

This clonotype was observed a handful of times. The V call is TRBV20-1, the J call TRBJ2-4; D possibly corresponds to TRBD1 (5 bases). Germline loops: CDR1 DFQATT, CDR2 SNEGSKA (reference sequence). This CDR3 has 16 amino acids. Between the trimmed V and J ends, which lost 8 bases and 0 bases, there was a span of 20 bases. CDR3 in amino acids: CSTLSQQGLAKNIQYF. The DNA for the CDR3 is TGCAGTACCCTATCCCAGCAGGGCCTAGCCAAAAACATTCAGTACTTC.

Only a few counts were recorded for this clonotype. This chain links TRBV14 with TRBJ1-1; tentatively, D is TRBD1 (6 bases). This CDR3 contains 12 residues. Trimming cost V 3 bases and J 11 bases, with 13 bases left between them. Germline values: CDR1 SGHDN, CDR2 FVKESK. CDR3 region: CASSHRQAEAFF. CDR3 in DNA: TGTGCCAGCAGCCATAGACAGGCGGAGGCTTTCTTT.

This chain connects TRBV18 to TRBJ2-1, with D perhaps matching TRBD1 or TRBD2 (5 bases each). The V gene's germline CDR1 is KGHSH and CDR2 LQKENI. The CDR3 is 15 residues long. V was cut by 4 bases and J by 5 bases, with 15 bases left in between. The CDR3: CASSRQPRGDNEQFF. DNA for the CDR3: TGTGCCAGCTCACGGCAGCCCCGAGGGGACAATGAGCAGTTCTTC.

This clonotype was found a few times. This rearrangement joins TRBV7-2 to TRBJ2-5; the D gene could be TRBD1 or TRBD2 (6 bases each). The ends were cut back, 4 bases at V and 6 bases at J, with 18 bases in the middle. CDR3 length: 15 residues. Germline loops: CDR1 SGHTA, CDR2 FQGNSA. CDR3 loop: CASSSGASEGKTQYF. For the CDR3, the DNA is TGTGCCAGCAGCTCAGGGGCTAGCGAGGGGAAGACCCAGTACTTC.

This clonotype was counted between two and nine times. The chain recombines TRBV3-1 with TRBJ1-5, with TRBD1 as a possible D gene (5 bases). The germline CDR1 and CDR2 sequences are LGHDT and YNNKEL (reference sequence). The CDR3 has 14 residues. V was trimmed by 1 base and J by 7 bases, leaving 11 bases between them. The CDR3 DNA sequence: TGTGCCAGCAGCCAAGGAGGGGCAGGACAGCCCCAGCATTTT. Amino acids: CASSQGGAGQPQHF.

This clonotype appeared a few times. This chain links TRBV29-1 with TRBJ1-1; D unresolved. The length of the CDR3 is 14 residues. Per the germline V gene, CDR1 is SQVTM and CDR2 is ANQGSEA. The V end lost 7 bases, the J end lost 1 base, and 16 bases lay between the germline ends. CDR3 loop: CSAKDRASNTEAFF. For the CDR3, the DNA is TGCAGCGCTAAGGACCGGGCTTCGAACACTGAAGCTTTCTTT.

This CDR3 is CASSSGLRITDTQYF. The CDR3 DNA follows: TGTGCCAGCAGCTCGGGACTGAGAATCACAGATACGCAGTATTTT. The chain is built from TRBV7-2 and TRBJ2-3, with D possibly matching TRBD2 (6 bases). The CDR3 length is 15 residues. The germline gives CDR1 SGHTA, CDR2 FQGNSA. The V end lost 4 bases, the J end lost 2 bases, and 13 bases lay between the germline ends.

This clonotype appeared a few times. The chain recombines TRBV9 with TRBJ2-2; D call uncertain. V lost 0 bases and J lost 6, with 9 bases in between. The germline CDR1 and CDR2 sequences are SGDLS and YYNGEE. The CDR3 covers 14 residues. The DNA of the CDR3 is TGTGCCAGCAGCGTAGCCCAGGCGGCCGGGGAGCTGTTTTTT. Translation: CASSVAQAAGELFF.

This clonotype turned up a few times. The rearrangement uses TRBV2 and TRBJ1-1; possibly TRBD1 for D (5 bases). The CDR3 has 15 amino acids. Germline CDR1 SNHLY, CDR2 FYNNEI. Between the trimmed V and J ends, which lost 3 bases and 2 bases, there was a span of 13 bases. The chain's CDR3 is CASSEGSGGNTEAFF. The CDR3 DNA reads TGTGCCAGCAGTGAGGGGTCCGGGGGAAACACTGAAGCTTTCTTT.

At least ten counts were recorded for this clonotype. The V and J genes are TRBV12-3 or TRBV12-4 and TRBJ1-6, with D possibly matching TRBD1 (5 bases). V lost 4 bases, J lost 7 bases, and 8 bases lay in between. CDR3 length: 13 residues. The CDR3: CASSSGHNSPLHF. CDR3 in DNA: TGTGCCAGCAGTTCAGGGCACAATTCACCCCTCCACTTT.

CDR3 sequence: CASSTPGTDSYEQYF. CDR3 DNA: TGTGCCAGCAGCACTCCAGGGACAGACTCCTACGAGCAGTACTTC. The genes are TRBV5-5 and TRBJ2-7; 7 bases fit TRBD1. The CDR3 length is 15 residues. V lost 4 bases to trimming and J lost 0 bases; unmatched junction nucleotides: 7. The V gene's germline CDR1 is SGHKS and CDR2 YYEKEE (reference sequence).

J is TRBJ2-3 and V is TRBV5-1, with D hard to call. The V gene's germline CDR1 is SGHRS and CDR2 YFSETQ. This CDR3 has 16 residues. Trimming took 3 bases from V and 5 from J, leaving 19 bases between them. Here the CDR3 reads CASSYYTWTQKDTQYF. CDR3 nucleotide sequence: TGCGCCAGCAGCTACTACACCTGGACCCAAAAAGATACGCAGTATTTT.

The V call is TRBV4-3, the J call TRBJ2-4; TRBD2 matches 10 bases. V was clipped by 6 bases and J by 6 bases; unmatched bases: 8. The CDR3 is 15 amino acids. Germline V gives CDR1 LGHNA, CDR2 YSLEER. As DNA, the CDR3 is TGCGCCAGCAGTCGAACAGCGGGAGGGGGAAACATTCAGTACTTC. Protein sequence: CASSRTAGGGNIQYF.

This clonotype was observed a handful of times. The CDR3, as DNA: TGCGCCAGCAGCCAAGTTTCTAGCGGGAGGGAAAATGAGCAGTTCTTC. Translation: CASSQVSSGRENEQFF. This chain connects TRBV4-3 to TRBJ2-1; 12 nucleotides agree with TRBD2. V trimming: 1 base; J trimming: 7 bases; junction bases outside the gene matches: 5. This CDR3 is 16 amino acids long. Looked up from germline, CDR1 is LGHNA and CDR2 is YSLEER.

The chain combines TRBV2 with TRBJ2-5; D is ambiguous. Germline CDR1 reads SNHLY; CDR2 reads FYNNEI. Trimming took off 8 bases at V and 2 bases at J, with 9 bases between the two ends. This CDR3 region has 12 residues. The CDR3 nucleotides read TGTGCCAGCCTGGCAGGTCAAGAGACCCAGTACTTC. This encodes CASLAGQETQYF.

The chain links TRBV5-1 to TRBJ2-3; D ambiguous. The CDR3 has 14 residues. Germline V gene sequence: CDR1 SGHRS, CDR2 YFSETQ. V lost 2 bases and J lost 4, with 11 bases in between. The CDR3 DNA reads TGCGCCAGCAGCTTTTTGATCGGTCCAGATACGCAGTATTTT. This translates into CASSFLIGPDTQYF.

CDR3 sequence (DNA): TGCGCCAGCAGCTTGGGTGATTTGGGACTAGTGGCAGATACGCAGTATTTT. Protein product: CASSLGDLGLVADTQYF. The rearrangement uses TRBV5-1 and TRBJ2-3; TRBD2 matches at 8 bases. V was pared by 0 bases and J by 4 bases, with 10 bases of the junction left unmatched. Germline CDR1 and CDR2: SGHRS and YFSETQ. The CDR3 covers 17 residues.

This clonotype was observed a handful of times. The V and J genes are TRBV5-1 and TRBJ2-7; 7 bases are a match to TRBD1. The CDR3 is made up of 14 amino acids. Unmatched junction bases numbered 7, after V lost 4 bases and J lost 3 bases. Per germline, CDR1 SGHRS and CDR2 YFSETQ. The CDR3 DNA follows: TGCGCCAGCAGCCAGGGACAGTCGGTCTACGAGCAGTACTTC. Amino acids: CASSQGQSVYEQYF.

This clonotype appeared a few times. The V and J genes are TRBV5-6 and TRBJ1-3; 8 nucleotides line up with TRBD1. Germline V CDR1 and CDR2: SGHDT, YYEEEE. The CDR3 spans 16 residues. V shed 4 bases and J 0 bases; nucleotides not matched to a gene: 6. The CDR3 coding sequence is TGTGCCAGCAGCAACGCGGGGACAGGCTCTGGAAACACCATATATTTT. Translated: CASSNAGTGSGNTIYF.

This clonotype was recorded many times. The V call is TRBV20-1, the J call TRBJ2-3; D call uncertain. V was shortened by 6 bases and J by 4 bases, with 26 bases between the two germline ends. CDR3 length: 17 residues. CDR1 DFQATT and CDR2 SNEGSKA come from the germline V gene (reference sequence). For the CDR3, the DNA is TGCAGTGCCCGAGATCAGAGTAAAATAGCAGCCGCAGATACGCAGTATTTT. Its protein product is CSARDQSKIAAADTQYF.

CDR3 region: CASLNTGRSYNEQFF. Written as DNA, the CDR3 is TGTGCCAGCCTCAACACAGGGAGATCCTACAATGAGCAGTTCTTC. The chain has TRBV12-3 or TRBV12-4 and TRBJ2-1; D may be TRBD1 (6 bases). This CDR3 is built from 15 residues. The V and J ends lost 8 bases and 1 base respectively, with 15 bases between them.

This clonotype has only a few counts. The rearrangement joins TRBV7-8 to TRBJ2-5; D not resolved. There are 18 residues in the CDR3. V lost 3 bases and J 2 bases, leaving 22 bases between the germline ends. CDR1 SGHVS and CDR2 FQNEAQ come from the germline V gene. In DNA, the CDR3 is TGTGCCAGCAGCTTGCGGTGGTTTGCGTGGGGTGAGCAAGAGACCCAGTACTTC. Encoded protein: CASSLRWFAWGEQETQYF.